This T cell receptor (beta chain) was captured by sequencing in a study of T cells after yellow fever vaccination. Study results and caveats: A small proportion of clonotypes was detected in both the CD4 and CD8 compartments. Reappearance after the booster was observed for most primary-vaccination clones (roughly 97% CD4, roughly 90% CD8).

Synthesis of TCR cDNA relied on 5'RACE template switching, which attached a universal primer site and UMIs. MiXCR was run by TCRdb on the 5' RACE reads, yielding one entry per CDR3 protein. The profile shows some 250,000 distinct CDR3 sequences, 6.9% of them singletons. There are a few counts of this clonotype. The antigen remains undetermined. The germline CDR1 and CDR2 sequences are LGHNA and YSLEER. V was clipped by 0 bases and J by 6 bases; unmatched bases: 11. The CDR3 is 17 residues long. The V and J genes are TRBV4-3 and TRBJ2-1, with 7 bases matching TRBD2. The material was CD4+ T cells sorted from PBMCs, obtained 15 days after the yellow fever booster vaccination. This clonotype was obtained from a man aged 25-40 years who received the YFV17D yellow fever vaccine. Here the CDR3 reads CASSQDAPLVAGNEQFF. The CDR3 DNA follows: TGCGCCAGCAGCCAAGATGCCCCCCTTGTAGCGGGCAATGAGCAGTTCTTC.